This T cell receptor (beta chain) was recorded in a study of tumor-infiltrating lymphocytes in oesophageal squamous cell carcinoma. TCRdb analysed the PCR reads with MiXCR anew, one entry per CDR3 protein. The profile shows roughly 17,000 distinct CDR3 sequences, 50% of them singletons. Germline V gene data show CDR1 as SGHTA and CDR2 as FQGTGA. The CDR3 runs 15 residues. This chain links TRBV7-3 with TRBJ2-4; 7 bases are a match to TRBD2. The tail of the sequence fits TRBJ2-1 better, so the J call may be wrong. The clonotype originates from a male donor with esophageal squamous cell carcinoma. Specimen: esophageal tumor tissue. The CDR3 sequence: CASSLDGGFVNEQFF. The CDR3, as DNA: TGTGCCAGCAGCTTAGACGGGGGGTTTGTGAATGAGCAGTTCTTC.